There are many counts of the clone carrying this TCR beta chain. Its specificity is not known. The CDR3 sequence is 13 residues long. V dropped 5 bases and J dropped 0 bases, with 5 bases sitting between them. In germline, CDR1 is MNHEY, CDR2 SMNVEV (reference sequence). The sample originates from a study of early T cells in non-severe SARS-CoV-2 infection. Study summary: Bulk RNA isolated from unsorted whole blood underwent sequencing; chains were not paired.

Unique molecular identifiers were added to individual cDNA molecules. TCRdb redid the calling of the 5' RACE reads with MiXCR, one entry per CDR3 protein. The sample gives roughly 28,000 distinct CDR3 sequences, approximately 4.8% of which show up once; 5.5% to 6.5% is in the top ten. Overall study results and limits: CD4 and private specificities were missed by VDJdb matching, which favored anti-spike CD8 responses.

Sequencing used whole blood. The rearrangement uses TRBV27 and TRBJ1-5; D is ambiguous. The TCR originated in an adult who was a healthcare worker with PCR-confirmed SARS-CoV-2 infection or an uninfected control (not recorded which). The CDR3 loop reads CASSSYSNQPQHF. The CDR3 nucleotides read TGTGCCAGCAGTAGTTATAGCAATCAGCCCCAGCATTTT.